Shown below are 23 T cell receptor beta chains from a single sample sequenced in a study of shared clonotypes between healthy human individuals. The protocol was immunoSEQ multiplex PCR, while the TCRdb copy is restricted to in-frame clones and leaves out a portion. The table includes millions of clones, around 95% detected once. Sequencing was carried out using naive CD4+ T cells sorted from blood. Subset meaning: CD45RA+ positively selected. These receptors all come from a man between 18 and 35 years old in good health.

The chain combines TRBV9 with TRBJ2-7; 7 bases are a match to TRBD2. J lost 6 bases, V lost 7 bases, and 7 bases had no gene match. In germline, CDR1 is SGDLS, CDR2 YYNGEE. CDR3 length: 12 amino acids. CDR3: CASFPGGCEQYF. The CDR3 nucleotides read TGTGCCAGCTTCCCCGGGGGGTGCGAGCAGTACTTC.

This clone was observed a single time. DNA of the CDR3: TGTGCCAGCAGCGTAGCTACGGACAGGTGGTATGGCTACACCTTC. Translation: CASSVATDRWYGYTF. V gene TRBV9 combines with J gene TRBJ1-2; TRBD1 aligns across 7 bases. Germline values: CDR1 SGDLS, CDR2 YYNGEE. The V segment lost 0 bases and the J segment 5 bases; nucleotides outside the gene matches: 7. This CDR3 spans 15 amino acids.

This CDR3 is CAIRTPSTDTQYF. Here the CDR3 DNA reads TGTGCCATTAGAACCCCAAGCACAGATACGCAGTATTTT. The V and J genes are TRBV6-5 and TRBJ2-3; D ambiguous. Trimming cost V 10 bases and J 0 bases, with 11 bases left between them. The CDR3 sequence is 13 residues long. CDR1 is MNHEY and CDR2 is SVGAGI in the germline V gene.

The J gene is TRBJ2-5, the V gene TRBV5-4; perhaps D is TRBD1 or TRBD2 (5 bases each). Trimming cost V 0 bases and J 2 bases, with 17 bases left between them. This CDR3 region has 17 residues. The germline V gene encodes CDR1 SGHNT and CDR2 YYREEE (reference sequence). Here the CDR3 reads CASSLEALDKRQETQYF. CDR3 in DNA: TGTGCCAGCAGCTTGGAAGCGTTGGACAAGCGGCAAGAGACCCAGTACTTC.

The rearrangement joins TRBV6-4 to TRBJ1-5; D possibly corresponds to TRBD1 (5 bases). The CDR3 extends over 13 amino acids. Per the germline V gene, CDR1 is MRHNA and CDR2 is SNTAGT. V was pared by 4 bases and J by 3 bases, with 7 bases between. Here the CDR3 DNA reads TGTGCCAGCAGTGTGGACATCAATCAGCCCCAGCATTTT. Translation: CASSVDINQPQHF.

This clone was recorded once. The chain couples TRBV5-1 to TRBJ2-1; 10 positions agree with TRBD2. From germline, CDR1 is SGHRS and CDR2 YFSETQ. Losses at the gene ends were 4 bases for V and 8 bases for J; bases not matched to a gene: 9. The CDR3 loop spans 15 amino acids. This CDR3 reads CASSGRLAGSDEQFF. CDR3 DNA sequence: TGCGCCAGCAGCGGCCGACTAGCGGGTTCTGATGAGCAGTTCTTC.

The V and J genes are TRBV9 and TRBJ2-7; D possibly corresponds to TRBD1 (7 bases). Germline V lookup: CDR1 SGDLS, CDR2 YYNGEE. Trimming removed 0 bases from V and 2 bases from J, with 12 bases in between. The CDR3 has 15 residues. CDR3 residues: CASSVDTGEAYEQYF. The DNA for the CDR3 is TGTGCCAGCAGCGTAGACACAGGGGAGGCCTACGAGCAGTACTTC.

This sequence joins TRBV28 and TRBJ1-2; the D is unclear. This CDR3 has 16 amino acids. Trimming took off 5 bases at V and 1 base at J, with 17 bases between the two ends. CDR1 is MDHEN, CDR2 SYDVKM, per germline. The CDR3 sequence: CASSPHQVSINYGYTF. For the CDR3, the DNA is TGTGCCAGCAGTCCACACCAGGTTAGCATTAACTATGGCTACACCTTC.

Concerning this clone itself: No DNA is shown, since the ends of the CDR3 on it are uncertain; the CDR3 is the one TCRdb lists. The genes are TRBV9 and TRBJ2-7; TRBD2 is the table's D call, not checked against the DNA. Germline assignment: CDR1 SGDLS and CDR2 YYNGEE. The CDR3 sequence runs 13 residues, both termini included. The CDR3 spells CASSVLDVGPGNF.

The chain links TRBV10-3 to TRBJ1-6; D perhaps matches TRBD1 (6 bases). The V end lost 5 bases, the J end lost 14 bases, and 19 bases lay between the germline ends. The CDR3 spans 14 residues. The germline gives CDR1 ENHRY, CDR2 SYGVKD. CDR3 in DNA: TGTGCCATCAGTTACGGGACACCCCTAGGATCCCTCCACTTT. Its protein is CAISYGTPLGSLHF.

The V and J genes are TRBV5-6 and TRBJ2-7, with TRBD1 identical over 8 bases. CDR3 length equals 14 residues. Germline V gene data show CDR1 as SGHDT and CDR2 as YYEEEE. Trimming took 4 bases from V and 4 from J; bases not matched to a gene: 7. CDR3 loop: CASSRQGALYEQYF. As DNA, the CDR3 is TGTGCCAGCAGCCGGCAGGGGGCCTTATACGAGCAGTACTTC.

On this clone itself: Other nucleotide sequences from this sample produce the same CDR3. The rearrangement links TRBV5-1 to TRBJ2-7; D is ambiguous. Germline assignment: CDR1 SGHRS and CDR2 YFSETQ. The CDR3 totals 12 residues. Trimming removed 1 base at V and 3 bases at J, with 5 bases between. CDR3 coding DNA: TGCGCCAGCAGCTTGAGCCTCTACGAGCAGTACTTC. Translated: CASSLSLYEQYF.

The V and J genes are TRBV30 and TRBJ1-4; D gene uncertain. Germline V gene lookup returns CDR1 GTSNPN and CDR2 SVGIG (reference sequence). V was clipped by 2 bases and J by 0 bases, with 7 bases between them. CDR3 length equals 14 residues. The chain's CDR3 is CAWSPYSTNEKLFF. CDR3 sequence (DNA): TGTGCCTGGAGTCCTTACTCAACTAATGAAAAACTGTTTTTT. The full variable domain, rest sourced from reference TRBV30 and TRBJ1-4, is SQTIHQWPATLVQPVGSPLSLECTVEGTSNPNLYWYRQAAGRGLQLLFYSVGIGQISSEVPQNLSASRPQDRQFILSSKKLLLSDSGFYLCAWSPYSTNEKLFFGSGTQLSVL.

This CDR3 reads CASSLEVAGGEQYF. DNA for the CDR3: TGTGCCAGCAGCTTAGAGGTGGCAGGAGGTGAGCAGTACTTC. The rearrangement links TRBV11-2 to TRBJ2-7; TRBD2 might be the D (5 bases). The CDR3 is 14 residues long. Per the germline V gene, CDR1 is SGHAT and CDR2 is FQNNGV. The germline V and J ends were trimmed by 0 bases and 7 bases, with 13 bases remaining between them.

The chain combines TRBV7-9 with TRBJ2-3, with 13 bases fitting TRBD2. The V and J ends lost 4 bases and 4 bases, in that order; junction bases with no gene match: 5. CDR1 and CDR2 from the germline V gene are SEHNR and FQNEAQ (reference sequence). The CDR3 spans 16 residues. The CDR3 here is CASSSGLAGAADTQYF. The DNA for the CDR3 is TGTGCCAGCAGCTCTGGACTAGCGGGAGCGGCAGATACGCAGTATTTT.

This clone showed up just once. J is TRBJ2-5 and V is TRBV7-2; D is undetermined. The CDR3 is made up of 16 amino acids. Per germline, CDR1 SGHTA and CDR2 FQGNSA. Trimming took 5 bases from V and 3 from J, leaving 19 bases between them. In nucleotides, the CDR3 is TGTGCCAGCAGCATTTCACGCATTCTGGGAAAAGAGACCCAGTACTTC. Protein sequence: CASSISRILGKETQYF.

This clone was observed once. The chain couples TRBV18 to TRBJ1-6; D is unclear. The CDR3 runs to 14 residues. Germline CDR1 is KGHSH and CDR2 is LQKENI. Trimming pared 2 bases from V and 6 bases from J, leaving 8 bases between. The CDR3 coding sequence is TGTGCCAGCTCACCAGTCCAGGTTAATTCACCCCTCCACTTT. It yields the protein CASSPVQVNSPLHF.

J is TRBJ2-7 and V is TRBV5-1, with D tentatively TRBD2 (5 bases). The germline V gene has CDR1 SGHRS and CDR2 YFSETQ. V was clipped by 4 bases and J by 0 bases, with 23 bases between them. CDR3 length equals 18 residues. CDR3 nucleotides: TGCGCCAGCAGCGACGAGGGCAAACCCGGGGTTAGCTCCTACGAGCAGTACTTC. Translating gives CASSDEGKPGVSSYEQYF.

This chain joins TRBV2 and TRBJ1-2; possibly TRBD1 for D (6 bases). V gave up 5 bases and J gave up 0 bases, with 10 bases separating them. Per the germline V gene, CDR1 is SNHLY and CDR2 is FYNNEI. The CDR3 spans 14 residues. CDR3 nucleotides: TGTGCCAGCAGTCCGGACAGCTCTAACTATGGCTACACCTTC. Translating it yields CASSPDSSNYGYTF.

The chain recombines TRBV5-1 with TRBJ2-7; D is undetermined. CDR3 length equals 14 residues. V was pared by 0 bases and J by 0 bases, with 7 bases between. Germline-derived CDR1 and CDR2 are SGHRS and YFSETQ. Here the CDR3 reads CASSLGESSYEQYF. The CDR3 DNA is TGCGCCAGCAGCTTGGGGGAAAGCTCCTACGAGCAGTACTTC.

As to this clone: Other DNA sequences in this specimen translate into the identical CDR3. The chain links TRBV5-1 to TRBJ1-3; 7 bases are a match to TRBD1. Germline-derived CDR1 and CDR2 are SGHRS and YFSETQ. This CDR3 region has 14 residues. Losses at the gene ends were 3 bases for V and 2 bases for J; bases not matched to a gene: 2. CDR3 nucleotides: TGCGCCAGCAGCTCTACAGGGGCTGGAAACACCATATATTTT. Its protein product is CASSSTGAGNTIYF. The full variable domain, with the rest looked up from reference TRBV5-1 and TRBJ1-3, is KAGVTQTPRYLIKTRGQQVTLSCSPISGHRSVSWYQQTPGQGLQFLFEYFSETQRNKGNFPGRFSGRQFSNSRSEMNVSTLELGDSALYLCASSSTGAGNTIYFGEGSWLTVV.

The rearrangement uses TRBV10-3 and TRBJ1-1; no definite D call. Looked up from germline, CDR1 is ENHRY and CDR2 is SYGVKD. Trimming removed 3 bases at V and 2 bases at J, with 7 bases between. This CDR3 is 13 amino acids long. The CDR3 DNA is TGTGCCATCAGTGACGGCAGCAACACTGAAGCTTTCTTT. Its protein is CAISDGSNTEAFF.

The chain has TRBV9 and TRBJ1-3; no reliable D call. The ends were cut back, 0 bases at V and 0 bases at J, with 13 bases in the middle. CDR3 length: 17 amino acids. Germline values: CDR1 SGDLS, CDR2 YYNGEE. The DNA for the CDR3 is TGTGCCAGCAGCGTAGGAGGGCCCCCTAACTCTGGAAACACCATATATTTT. It translates to CASSVGGPPNSGNTIYF.